This TCR beta chain was found in a study of Ad26.COV2.S vaccination and SARS-CoV-2 variants. Whole-study findings and limits: Similar non-spike TCR breadth was observed in recipients of vaccine and of placebo. Higher spike-specific TCR breadth was found in vaccine recipients than in placebo recipients. Substantial response breadth was reportedly seen for spike-specific CD8+ and CD4+ T cells after vaccination.

The germline CDR1 and CDR2 sequences are MNHEY and SVGAGI. Between the trimmed V and J ends, which lost 9 bases and 7 bases, there was a span of 13 bases. There are 11 residues in the CDR3. With respect to this clone: What it binds is unknown.

The protocol was immunoSEQ multiplex PCR, while the TCRdb copy is restricted to in-frame clones and leaves out a portion. The table includes around 45,000 clones, roughly 80% detected once. The clonotype originates from a human donor who had recovered from COVID-19. The chain employs TRBV6-5 and TRBJ2-7, with D maybe TRBD1 (7 bases). Sequenced here: peripheral blood, sampled after recovery from COVID-19. The CDR3 region is CASTSGGEQYV. In nucleotides, the CDR3 is TGTGCCAGTACCTCAGGGGGGGAGCAGTACGTC.